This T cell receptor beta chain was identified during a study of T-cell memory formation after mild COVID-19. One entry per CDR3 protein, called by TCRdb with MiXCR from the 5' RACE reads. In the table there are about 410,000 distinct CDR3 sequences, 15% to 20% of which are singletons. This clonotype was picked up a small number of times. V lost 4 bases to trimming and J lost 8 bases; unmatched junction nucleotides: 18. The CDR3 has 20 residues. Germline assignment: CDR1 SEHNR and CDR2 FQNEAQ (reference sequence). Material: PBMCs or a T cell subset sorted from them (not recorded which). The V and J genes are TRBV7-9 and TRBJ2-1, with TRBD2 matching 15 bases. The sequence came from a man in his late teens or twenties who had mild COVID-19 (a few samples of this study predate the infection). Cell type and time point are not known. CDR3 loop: CASSSTPGLAGGTAWDEQFF. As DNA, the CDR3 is TGTGCCAGCAGCTCTACCCCGGGACTAGCGGGGGGTACCGCTTGGGATGAGCAGTTCTTC.